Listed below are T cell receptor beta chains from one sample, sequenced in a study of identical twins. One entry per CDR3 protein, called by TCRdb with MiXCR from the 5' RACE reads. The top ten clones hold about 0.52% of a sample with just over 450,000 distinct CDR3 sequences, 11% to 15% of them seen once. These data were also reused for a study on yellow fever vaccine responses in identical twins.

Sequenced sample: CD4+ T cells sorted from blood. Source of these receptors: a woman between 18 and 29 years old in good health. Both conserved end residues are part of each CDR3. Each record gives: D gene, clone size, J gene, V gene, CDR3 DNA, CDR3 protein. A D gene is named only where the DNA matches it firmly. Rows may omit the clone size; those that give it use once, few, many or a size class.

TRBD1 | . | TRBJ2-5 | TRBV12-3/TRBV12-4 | TGTGCCAGCAGTTTTGACAGGGGGTCTGGAGAGACCCAGTACTTC | CASSFDRGSGETQYF
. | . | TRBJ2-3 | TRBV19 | TGTGCCAGTGGAACGGGATCCTTCACAGATACGCAGTATTTT | CASGTGSFTDTQYF
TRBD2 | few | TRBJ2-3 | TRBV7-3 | TGTGCCAGCAGCTTATATAGCGGGGGGGCCACAGATACGCAGTATTTT | CASSLYSGGATDTQYF
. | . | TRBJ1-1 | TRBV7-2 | TGTGCCAGCAGCCTGACAGCTACTGAAGCTTTCTTT | CASSLTATEAFF
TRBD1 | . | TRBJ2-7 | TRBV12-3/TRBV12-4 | TGTGCCAGCAGTTCTTCCCTCCGACAGGGGGCCTACGAGCAGTACTTC | CASSSSLRQGAYEQYF
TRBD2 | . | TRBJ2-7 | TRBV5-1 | TGCGCCAGCAGCTTGCCCCCACTAGCGGGGGCGAGAGAGCAGTACTTC | CASSLPPLAGAREQYF
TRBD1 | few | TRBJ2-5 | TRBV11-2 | TGTGCCAGCAGCCTTTCCCGGGACAGGGGAATTGGGGAGACCCAGTACTTC | CASSLSRDRGIGETQYF
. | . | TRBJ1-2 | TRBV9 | TGTGCCAGCAGCGTAGGTGGTGGAAACTATGGCTACACCTTC | CASSVGGGNYGYTF
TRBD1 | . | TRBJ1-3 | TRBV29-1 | TGCAGCGCCGAAAGGGACAGCAAACGCTCTGGAAACACCATATATTTT | CSAERDSKRSGNTIYF
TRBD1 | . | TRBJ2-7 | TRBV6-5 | TGTGCCAGCAGGTTACAGGGGACGAACGAGCAGTACTTC | CASRLQGTNEQYF
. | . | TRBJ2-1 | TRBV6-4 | TGTGCCAGCAGTGACAGGGCGGACAATGAGCAGTTCTTC | CASSDRADNEQFF
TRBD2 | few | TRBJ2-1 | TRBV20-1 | TGCAGTGCCGTGACTAGCGGGAGTCCTTATTCCTACAATGAGCAGTTCTTC | CSAVTSGSPYSYNEQFF
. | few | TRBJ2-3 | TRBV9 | TGTGCCAGCATACCGATTAGCACAGATACGCAGTATTTT | CASIPISTDTQYF
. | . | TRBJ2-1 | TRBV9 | TGTGCCAGCAGCGGGGGGTGGGATTACAATGAGCAGTTCTTC | CASSGGWDYNEQFF
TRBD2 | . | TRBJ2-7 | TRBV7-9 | TGTGCCAGCAGCTTAGGGCGCGAGCGGGAGAAGGGGGAGCAGTACTTC | CASSLGREREKGEQYF
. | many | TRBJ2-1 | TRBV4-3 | TGCGCCAGCAGCCAAGATAGTGGCGGAGCCTACAATGAGCAGTTCTTC | CASSQDSGGAYNEQFF
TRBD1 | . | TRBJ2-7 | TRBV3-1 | TGTGCCAGCAGCCAAGTTCCAGGGGGATCCTACGAGCAGTACTTC | CASSQVPGGSYEQYF
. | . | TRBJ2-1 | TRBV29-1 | TGCAGCGTTGAAAGGGGAGCTAATGAGCAGTTCTTC | CSVERGANEQFF
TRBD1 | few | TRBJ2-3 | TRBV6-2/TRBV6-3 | TGTGCCAGCAGTTACAGTTTAGGTGTCGGGACAGGGTTTTCCCGAAGCACAGATACGCAGTATTTT | CASSYSLGVGTGFSRSTDTQYF
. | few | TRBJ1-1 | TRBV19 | TGTGCCAGTAGTAAGCGAGGGGCGCCCACTGAAGCTTTCTTT | CASSKRGAPTEAFF
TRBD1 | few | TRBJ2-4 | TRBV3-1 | TGTGCCAGCAGCCCGTGGGACAGGGACATTCAGTACTTC | CASSPWDRDIQYF
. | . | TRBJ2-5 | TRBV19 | TGTGCCAGTAGTATGGGTAGGCAAGAGACCCAGTACTTC | CASSMGRQETQYF
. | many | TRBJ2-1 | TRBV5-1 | TGCGCCAGCAGCCCAGACTTTAATGAGCAGTTCTTC | CASSPDFNEQFF
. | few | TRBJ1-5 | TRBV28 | TGTGCCAGCAGTTTGATGGGGCAGAGCAATCAGCCCCAGCATTTT | CASSLMGQSNQPQHF
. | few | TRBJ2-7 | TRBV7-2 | TGTGCCAGCAGCTTCGACCTTAGCTCCTACGAGCAGTACTTC | CASSFDLSSYEQYF
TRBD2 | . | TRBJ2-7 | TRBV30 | TGTGCCTGGAGAAGTAGCGGGAGGGATATGTACGAGCAGTACTTC | CAWRSSGRDMYEQYF
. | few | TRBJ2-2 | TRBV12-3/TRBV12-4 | TGTGCCAGCAGTTTGGGGAGCGGCAGACGAACCGGGGAGCTGTTTTTT | CASSLGSGRRTGELFF
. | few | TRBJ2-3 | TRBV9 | TGTGCCAGCAGCGTACAGCTCGGCAGGGAGAGATCAGATACGCAGTATTTT | CASSVQLGRERSDTQYF
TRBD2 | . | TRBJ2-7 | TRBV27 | TGTGCCAGCAGTTTACGCCTAGCGGGGGAATACGAGCAGTACTTC | CASSLRLAGEYEQYF
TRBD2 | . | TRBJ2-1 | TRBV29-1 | TGCAGCGTTGAAGGACTAGCGGGAGGCTACTACAATGAGCAGTTCTTC | CSVEGLAGGYYNEQFF
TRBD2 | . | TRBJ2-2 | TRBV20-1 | TGCAGTGCTAGGGATCGCGGGAGAAGGAACACCGGGGAGCTGTTTTTT | CSARDRGRRNTGELFF
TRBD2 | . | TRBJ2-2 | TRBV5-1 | TGCGCCAGCAGCTGGAACTCGGGGGGGTACACCGGGGAGCTGTTTTTT | CASSWNSGGYTGELFF
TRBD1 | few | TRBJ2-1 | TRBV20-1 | TGCAGTCCATCCGGGTCAGGGGGCTCTGATGAGCAGTTCTTC | CSPSGSGGSDEQFF
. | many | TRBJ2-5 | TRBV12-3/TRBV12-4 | TGTGCCAGCAGTTTATTAGGGCCGGTTGAGACCCAGTACTTC | CASSLLGPVETQYF
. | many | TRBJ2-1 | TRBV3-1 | TGTGCCAGCAGCCAAGTGTGGAATGAGCAGTTCTTC | CASSQVWNEQFF
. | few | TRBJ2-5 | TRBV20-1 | TGCAGTGCTGACCCTCGTCTGGGGGCGGGAGAGACCCAGTACTTC | CSADPRLGAGETQYF
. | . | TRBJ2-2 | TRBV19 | TGTGCCAGTAGTACCCGAAACTCGGGGGAGCTGTTTTTT | CASSTRNSGELFF
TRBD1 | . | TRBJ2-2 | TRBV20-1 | TGCAGTGCTAGAGATCGACAGGGGAAGGCGACCGGGGAGCTGTTTTTT | CSARDRQGKATGELFF
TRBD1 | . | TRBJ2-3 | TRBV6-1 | TGTGCCAGCAGCCAAGACAGGGGGCCCACAGATACGCAGTATTTT | CASSQDRGPTDTQYF
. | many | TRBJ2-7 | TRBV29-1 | TGCAGCGTCGTTCGGGTGAAAAGTTACGAGCAGTACTTC | CSVVRVKSYEQYF
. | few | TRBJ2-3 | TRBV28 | TGTGCCAGCAGTTCCCCCAGACAGTCCACAGATACGCAGTATTTT | CASSSPRQSTDTQYF
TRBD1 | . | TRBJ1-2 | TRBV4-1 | TGCGCCAGCAGCCAAGTGGGGACAGGGAACTATGGCTACACCTTC | CASSQVGTGNYGYTF
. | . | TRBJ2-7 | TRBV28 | TGTGCCAGCAGCTCGACAGTGACCCCCTACGAGCAGTACTTC | CASSSTVTPYEQYF
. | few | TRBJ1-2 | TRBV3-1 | TGTGCCAGCAGCCAAGAAGGGGGGGTAGTCTATGGCTACACCTTC | CASSQEGGVVYGYTF
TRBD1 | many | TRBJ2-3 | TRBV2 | TGTGCCAGCAGTTACCCCGGGACAGGGCGACGTGGCACAGATACGCAGTATTTT | CASSYPGTGRRGTDTQYF
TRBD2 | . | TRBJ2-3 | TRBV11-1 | TGTGCCAGCAGCTTAGCTGGGGGAAGGACTAGCGGGAGGCCCACAGATACGCAGTATTTT | CASSLAGGRTSGRPTDTQYF
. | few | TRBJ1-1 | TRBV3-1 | TGTGCCAGCAGCCAACGACAGAGCACTGAAGCTTTCTTT | CASSQRQSTEAFF
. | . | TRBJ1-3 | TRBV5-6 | TGTGCCAGCAGCTTGGGCCTGGGCTCTGGAAACACCATATATTTT | CASSLGLGSGNTIYF
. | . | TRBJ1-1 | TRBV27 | TGTGCCAGCAGTTTAATGCAGAACACTGAAGCTTTCTTT | CASSLMQNTEAFF
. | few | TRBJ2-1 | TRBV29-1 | TGCAGCGTTGAAGGGCAAACCTACAATGAGCAGTTCTTC | CSVEGQTYNEQFF
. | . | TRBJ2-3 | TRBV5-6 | TGTGCCAGCAGCTTGGATAAGCGTTTTGGCACAGATACGCAGTATTTT | CASSLDKRFGTDTQYF
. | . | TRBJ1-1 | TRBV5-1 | TGCGCCAGCAGCTTGGTTGCAGGGGTGAACACTGAAGCTTTCTTT | CASSLVAGVNTEAFF
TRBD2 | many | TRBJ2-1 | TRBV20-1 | TGCAGTGCTACTAGCGGGGGGGCGATGTCGCTAAATGAGCAGTTCTTC | CSATSGGAMSLNEQFF
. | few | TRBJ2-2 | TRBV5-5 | TGTGCCAGCAGCACGACGGGGGACGGCAAGGGGGAGCTGTTTTTT | CASSTTGDGKGELFF
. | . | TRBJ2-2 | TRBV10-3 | TGTGCCATAACGTTGGGACCGAGCAGCGGGGAGCTGTTTTTT | CAITLGPSSGELFF
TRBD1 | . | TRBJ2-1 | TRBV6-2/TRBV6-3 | TGTGCCAGCAGTTACCATCCCGGTGACAGGGATTTTCACAATGAGCAGTTCTTC | CASSYHPGDRDFHNEQFF
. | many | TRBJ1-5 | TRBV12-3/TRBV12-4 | TGTGCCAGCAACCTCAATCGTGGGAGAAATCAGCCCCAGCATTTT | CASNLNRGRNQPQHF
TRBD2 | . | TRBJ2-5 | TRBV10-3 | TGTGCCACCAGGACGGGGGGGACCCAAGAGACCCAGTACTTC | CATRTGGTQETQYF
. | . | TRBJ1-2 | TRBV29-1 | TGCAGCGGGGACTGTGAGGTACCTATGGGCTACACCTTC | CSGDCEVPMGYTF